A selection of T cell receptor beta chains follows, all from one sample in a study of T cells in Graves' hyperthyroidism and ophthalmopathy. TCRdb reprocessed the multiplex PCR reads via MiXCR and lists one record per CDR3 protein. This sample has approximately 560,000 distinct CDR3 sequences, with around 16% found just once. The specimen sequenced was blood. The receptors were gathered from a woman aged 30 to 39 with Graves' hyperthyroidism. CDR3s include the opening cysteine and the closing phenylalanine or tryptophan. D genes are given only for firm matches. Expanded clones get a size class; other rows say once, few or many, or leave the size out.

j_gene,d_gene,v_gene,abundance,CDR3nt,CDR3aa
TRBJ2-1,.,TRBV15,few,TGTGCCACCAGCAGAGTGGGCTCATCCAGGAATGAGCAGTTCTTC,CATSRVGSSRNEQFF
TRBJ2-1,TRBD2,TRBV2,many,TGTGCCAGCAGCGAAAGCGGGGGCAGCTCCTACAATGAGCAGTTCTTC,CASSESGGSSYNEQFF
TRBJ2-1,.,TRBV7-3,few,TGTGCCAGCCGATTCGTAGCGGACGATGAGCAGTTCTTC,CASRFVADDEQFF
TRBJ2-4,TRBD1,TRBV12-3/TRBV12-4,few,TGTGCCAGCAGGCCACAGGGGGCTGGAAACATTCAGTACTTC,CASRPQGAGNIQYF
TRBJ2-3,.,TRBV30,many,TGTGCCTGGAGTGTTCGCGGCGCAGGGTTTATCTCTCCGCAGTATTTT,CAWSVRGAGFISPQYF
TRBJ2-1,TRBD2,TRBV20-1,many,TGCAGTGCTAGGGCTAGCGGGAGGGGCTACTCCTACAATGAGCAGTTCTTC,CSARASGRGYSYNEQFF
TRBJ2-7,.,TRBV10-3,many,TGTGCCATCAGTGAGGAAGGAGGTTTCGGTGAGCAGTACTTC,CAISEEGGFGEQYF
TRBJ2-2,.,TRBV7-3,many,TGTGCCAGCAGCCCGGGACCGAACACCGGGGAGCTGTTTTTT,CASSPGPNTGELFF
TRBJ2-3,.,TRBV7-2,many,TGTGCCAGCAGCTTATCTGTGGTTGGCACAGATACGCAGTATTTT,CASSLSVVGTDTQYF
TRBJ1-2,TRBD1,TRBV2,.,TGTGCCAACAACAGGGGCGGCTATGGCCACACCTTC,CANNRGGYGHTF
TRBJ2-7,.,TRBV20-1,.,TGCAGTGCTAGAGGAGGTGGCGGAATCTACGAGCAGTACTTC,CSARGGGGIYEQYF
TRBJ2-3,.,TRBV12-3/TRBV12-4,many,TGTGCCAGCAGTTTCATCCTAGCGACTAGCACAGATACGCAGTATTTT,CASSFILATSTDTQYF
TRBJ2-1,.,TRBV19,.,TGTGCCAGTAGTACCGACGGACAAACTTGCAATGAGCAGTTCTTC,CASSTDGQTCNEQFF
TRBJ2-7,.,TRBV9,many,TGTGCCAGCAGCCCCACTAGCATTCCACTCTACGAGCAGTACTTC,CASSPTSIPLYEQYF
TRBJ2-7,.,TRBV11-3,many,TGTGCCAGCAGCTTAGAATCCGTTCGGACGGAAGCCTACGAGCAGTACTTC,CASSLESVRTEAYEQYF
TRBJ2-5,TRBD2,TRBV2,many,TGTGCCAGCAGTGAAGCTAGCGGGAGGGCCTGGGAGACCCAGTACTTC,CASSEASGRAWETQYF
TRBJ1-5,TRBD1,TRBV28,many,TGTGCCAGCCGGACAGGGGCTCGCAATCAGCCCCAGCATTTT,CASRTGARNQPQHF
TRBJ2-3,TRBD1,TRBV20-1,.,TGCAGTGCTAGGAGGGACAGGGTGGGCGATACGCAGTATTTT,CSARRDRVGDTQYF
TRBJ1-1,.,TRBV11-3,many,TGTGCCAGCAGCCCCCGAGAGGAGCGCCGCGCTTTCTTT,CASSPREERRAFF
TRBJ2-3,TRBD1,TRBV2,many,TGTGCCAGCAAGAATGGGCAGGGGGCGTGGGGAGCTAGCACAGATACGCAGTATTTT,CASKNGQGAWGASTDTQYF
TRBJ2-1,TRBD2,TRBV11-2,.,TGTGCCAGCAGCTCAGCCTGGGGCGGGGGGTACAATGAGCAGTTCTTC,CASSSAWGGGYNEQFF
TRBJ1-1,.,TRBV20-1,many,TGCAGTGCTAGTGAGGAGGGAGCCGGCACTGAAGCTTTCTTT,CSASEEGAGTEAFF
TRBJ2-2,.,TRBV27,few,TGTGCCAGCAGTTTACGCGGGAATCGATTCGGGGAGCTGTTTTTT,CASSLRGNRFGELFF
TRBJ2-7,TRBD2,TRBV20-1,many,TGCAGTGCTAGCGAAGGGCGATGGTCTAGCGGTTTGTCTGAGCAGTACTTC,CSASEGRWSSGLSEQYF
TRBJ2-7,.,TRBV3-1,many,TGTGCCAGCAGCCAAGAGGGACCTTCCTACGAGCAGTACTTC,CASSQEGPSYEQYF
TRBJ2-1,TRBD2,TRBV24-1,.,TGTGCCACCAGTGGACCCGGGGGACTAGACTCAAACAATGAGCAGTTCTTC,CATSGPGGLDSNNEQFF
TRBJ2-3,.,TRBV6-5,few,TGTGCCAGCAGCCTACTCGCGGCGCGGGGTAGCACAGATACGCAGTATTTT,CASSLLAARGSTDTQYF
TRBJ2-2,.,TRBV4-1,.,TGCGCCAGCAGCCAAGAATCAGTTTTGAACACCGGGGAGCTGTTTTTT,CASSQESVLNTGELFF
TRBJ2-5,.,TRBV18,few,TGTGCCAGCTCACCACAGATCGGGAGAACAGGGGAGACCCAGTACTTC,CASSPQIGRTGETQYF
TRBJ2-1,TRBD2,TRBV10-3,.,TGTGCCATCAGTGTTCGCGGGACTAGCGACAATGAGCAGTTCTTC,CAISVRGTSDNEQFF
TRBJ2-7,.,TRBV7-9,many,TGTGCCAGCAATAGCGACTCGCCCCCCTACGAGCAGTACTTC,CASNSDSPPYEQYF
TRBJ1-3,TRBD1,TRBV6-6,few,TGTGCCAGCAGTTACCGGACAGGCGGCTCTGGAAACACCATATATTTT,CASSYRTGGSGNTIYF
TRBJ1-4,TRBD1,TRBV6-1,many,TGTGCCAGCAGTCTGGCCGTAGGGACAGGCCATGCAACTAATGAAAAACTGTTTTTT,CASSLAVGTGHATNEKLFF